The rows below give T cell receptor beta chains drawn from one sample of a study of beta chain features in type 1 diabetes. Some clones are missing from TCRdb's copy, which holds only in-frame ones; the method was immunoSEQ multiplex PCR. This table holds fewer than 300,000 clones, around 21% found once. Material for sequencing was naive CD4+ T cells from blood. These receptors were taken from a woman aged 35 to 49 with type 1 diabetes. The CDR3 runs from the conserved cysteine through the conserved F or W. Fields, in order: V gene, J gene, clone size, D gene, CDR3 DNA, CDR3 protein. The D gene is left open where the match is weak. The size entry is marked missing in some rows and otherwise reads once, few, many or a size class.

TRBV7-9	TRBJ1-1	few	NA	TGTGCCAGCACCAGAATGAACACTGAAGCTTTCTTT	CASTRMNTEAFF
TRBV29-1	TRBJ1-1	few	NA	TGCAGCGCCGGGGGGGGACTGAACACTGAAGCTTTCTTT	CSAGGGLNTEAFF
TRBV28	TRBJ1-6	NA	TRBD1	TGTGCCAGCCAGGGACAGGGTACTTCACCCCTCCACTTT	CASQGQGTSPLHF
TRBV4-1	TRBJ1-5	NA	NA	TGCGCCAGCAGCCAAGAAGGGAGAGTCGATCAGCCCCAGCATTTT	CASSQEGRVDQPQHF
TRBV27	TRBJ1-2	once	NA	TGTGCCAGCAGGGGCGACAGTCAGGGCTATGGCTACACCTTC	CASRGDSQGYGYTF
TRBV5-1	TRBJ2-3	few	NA	TGCGCCAGCACGGAGGCAGCTAGCACAGATACGCAGTATTTT	CASTEAASTDTQYF
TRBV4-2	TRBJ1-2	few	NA	TGTGCCAGCAGCGCAGGAGGCTACACCTTC	CASSAGGYTF
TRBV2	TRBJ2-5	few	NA	TGTGCCAGCAGTGAAAATTGGCAGGGCTTAGAGACCCAGTACTTC	CASSENWQGLETQYF
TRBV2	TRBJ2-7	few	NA	TGTGCCACCGGGCCAGGGGCTTACGAGCAGTACTTC	CATGPGAYEQYF
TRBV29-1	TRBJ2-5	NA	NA	TGCAGCGTTGTGCTAGCAAGCGGGACCCAGTACTTC	CSVVLASGTQYF
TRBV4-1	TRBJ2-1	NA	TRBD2	TGCGCCAGCAGCCAAAGGCTAGCGGGAGGGTACAATGAGCAGTTCTTC	CASSQRLAGGYNEQFF
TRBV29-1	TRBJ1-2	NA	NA	TGCAGCTTCCTGACAGTCAACTATGGCTACACCTTC	CSFLTVNYGYTF
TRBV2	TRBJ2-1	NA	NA	TGTGCCAGCGGAGTCAGAGGCTACAATGAGCAGTTCTTC	CASGVRGYNEQFF
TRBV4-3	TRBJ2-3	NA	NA	TGCGCCAGCAGCCCGGAGGGGGGGGAAGCAGATACGCAGTATTTT	CASSPEGGEADTQYF
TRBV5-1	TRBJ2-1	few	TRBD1	TGCGCCAGCAGCGTTGGACAGGGGAGATACAATGAGCAGTTCTTC	CASSVGQGRYNEQFF
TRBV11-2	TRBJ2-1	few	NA	TGTGCCAGCAGCAACCGAATCGGCTACAATGAGCAGTTCTTC	CASSNRIGYNEQFF
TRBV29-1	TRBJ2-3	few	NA	TGCAGCGTTGCCCGGGACACGGGAAGCACAGATACGCAGTATTTT	CSVARDTGSTDTQYF
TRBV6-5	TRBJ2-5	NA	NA	TGTGCCAGCATGGAATGGGCAAACCAAGAGACCCAGTACTTC	CASMEWANQETQYF
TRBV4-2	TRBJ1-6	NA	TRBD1	TGTGCCAGCAGCCAAGGGGACAGCCTGAATTCACCCCTCCACTTT	CASSQGDSLNSPLHF
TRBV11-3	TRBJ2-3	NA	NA	TGTGCCAGCAGCTTGGGCGGGAGCACAGATACGCAGTATTTT	CASSLGGSTDTQYF
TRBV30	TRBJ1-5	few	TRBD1	TGTGCCTGGAGATCCGGGACAGGGGGCAATCAGCCCCAGCATTTT	CAWRSGTGGNQPQHF
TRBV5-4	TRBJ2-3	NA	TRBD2	TGTGCCAGCAGTTTAGCGGGGGGCTTCACAGATACGCAGTATTTT	CASSLAGGFTDTQYF
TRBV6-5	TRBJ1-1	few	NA	TGTGCCAGCAGTTACGGGGCTCTTCAGGGCGCTGAAGCTTTCTTT	CASSYGALQGAEAFF
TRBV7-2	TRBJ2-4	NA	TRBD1	TGTGCCAGCAGCTTAGGAATCCAGCAGGGGGTGTACATTCAGTACTTC	CASSLGIQQGVYIQYF
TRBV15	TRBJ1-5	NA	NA	TGTGCCACCAACCCAGGCTCCGGGGGGCAGCCCCAGCATTTT	CATNPGSGGQPQHF
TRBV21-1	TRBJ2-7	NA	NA	TGTGCCAGCCGGCTCCTCAGGGCCACCGAGCAGTACTTC	CASRLLRATEQYF
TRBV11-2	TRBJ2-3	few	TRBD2	TGTGCCAGCAGCCCGGGACTAGCGGGGGGCACAGATACGCAGTATTTT	CASSPGLAGGTDTQYF
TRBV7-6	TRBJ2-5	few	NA	TGTGCCAGCAGCTTCACAGGCATCCCCGAAGAGACCCAGTACTTC	CASSFTGIPEETQYF
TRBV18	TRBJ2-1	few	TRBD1	TGTGCCAGCTCACCACCGGACAGGGTAATAAACAATGAGCAGTTCTTC	CASSPPDRVINNEQFF
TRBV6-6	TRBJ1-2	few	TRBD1	TGTGCCAGCACTCACGGACAGGGCACGGGTGGCTACACCTTC	CASTHGQGTGGYTF
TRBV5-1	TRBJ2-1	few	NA	TGCGCCAGCAGCTTGAGAGGGTTCAACAATGAGCAGTTCTTC	CASSLRGFNNEQFF
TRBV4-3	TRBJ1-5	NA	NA	TGCGCCAGCAGCCAAGTGAACGGGGTCGGTCAGCCCCAGCATTTT	CASSQVNGVGQPQHF
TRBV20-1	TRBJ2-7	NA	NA	TGCAGTGCTAGAGATCGCCGGGAGCAGTACTTC	CSARDRREQYF
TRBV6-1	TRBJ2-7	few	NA	TGTGCCAGCACCCGGACAGACTACGAGCAGTACTTC	CASTRTDYEQYF
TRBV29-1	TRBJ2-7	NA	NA	TGCAGCGTCGAAGAAGGGAGATTTTACGAGCAGTACTTC	CSVEEGRFYEQYF
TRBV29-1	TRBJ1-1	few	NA	TGCAGCGTTGCCGGGGACACTGAAGCTTTCTTT	CSVAGDTEAFF
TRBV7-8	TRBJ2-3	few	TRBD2	TGTGCCAGCAGCTGGGGGTCTAGCGGCCCAAGCACAGATACGCAGTATTTT	CASSWGSSGPSTDTQYF
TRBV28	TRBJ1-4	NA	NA	TGTGCCAGCAGCCTGACAGGACCGAATGAAAAACTGTTTTTT	CASSLTGPNEKLFF
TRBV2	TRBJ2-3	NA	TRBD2	TGTGCCAGCAGCGCGGGGGAGAGCACAGATACGCAGTATTTT	CASSAGESTDTQYF
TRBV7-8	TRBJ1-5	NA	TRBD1	TGTGCCAGCAGCTCCCGGGACAGCTCGAATCAGCCCCAGCATTTT	CASSSRDSSNQPQHF